This T cell receptor (beta chain) was retrieved from a study of cytomegalovirus exposure and HLA in healthy donors. This clone showed up just once. What it binds is unknown. Study findings and constraints: Data from an earlier analysis indicated that most TCR beta V segments were productive either about 87% or about 30% of the time.

PCR primers comprised 60 Vbeta and 13 Jbeta primers. This table comes from immunoSEQ multiplex PCR, and its TCRdb copy is limited to in-frame clones, with some not included. The sample lists under 200,000 clones, about 70% occurring once. This CDR3 comprises 14 residues. V was clipped by 5 bases and J by 3 bases; unmatched bases: 5. Germline CDR1 and CDR2: KGHSH and LQKENI. Specimen: PBMCs. The TCR was taken from a woman in her 30s in good health and CMV-seronegative. This chain links TRBV18 with TRBJ2-7, with 9 bases that match TRBD1. DNA of the CDR3: TGTGCCAGCTCAGATCGGGACAGGGTCTACGAGCAGTACTTC. Its protein is CASSDRDRVYEQYF.